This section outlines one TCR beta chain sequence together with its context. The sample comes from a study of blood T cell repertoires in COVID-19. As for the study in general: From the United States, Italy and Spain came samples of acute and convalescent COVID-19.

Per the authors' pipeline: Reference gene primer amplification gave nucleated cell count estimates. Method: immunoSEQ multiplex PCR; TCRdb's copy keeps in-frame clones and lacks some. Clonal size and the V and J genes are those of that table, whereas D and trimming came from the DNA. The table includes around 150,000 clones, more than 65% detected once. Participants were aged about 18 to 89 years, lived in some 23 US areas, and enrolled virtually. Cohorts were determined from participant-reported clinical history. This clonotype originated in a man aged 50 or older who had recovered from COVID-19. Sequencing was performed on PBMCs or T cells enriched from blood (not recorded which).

CDR3 region: CAISPSPGYEQYF. CDR3 DNA sequence: TGTGCCATCAGTCCTTCGCCGGGGTACGAGCAGTACTTC. V usage is TRBV10-3 and J usage is TRBJ2-7, with a weak D call TRBD2 (5 bases). Germline CDR1 is ENHRY and CDR2 is SYGVKD. Between the trimmed V and J ends, which lost 5 bases and 4 bases, there was a span of 12 bases. CDR3 length: 13 amino acids.